This entry lists 3 T cell receptor beta chains sequenced from one sample in a study of cytomegalovirus exposure and HLA in healthy donors. Both 60 Vbeta primers and 13 Jbeta primers went into the PCR. The method was immunoSEQ multiplex PCR; TCRdb's version includes in-frame clones alone and lacks a portion of them. This table holds about 87,000 clones, about 68% found once. The sequencing input was PBMCs. The source is a man in his thirties or forties in good health and CMV-seropositive.

The gene calls are TRBV5-1 and TRBJ2-1; the match to TRBD2 covers 11 bases. Germline loops: CDR1 SGHRS, CDR2 YFSETQ. After removal of 4 bases from V and 7 bases from J, the junction contained 7 bases not matched to a gene. The CDR3 spans 15 residues. CDR3: CASSGGLAGGNEQFF. In nucleotides, the CDR3 is TGCGCCAGCAGCGGAGGCCTAGCGGGGGGTAATGAGCAGTTCTTC.

The rearrangement links TRBV18 to TRBJ1-4, with D possibly matching TRBD1 (5 bases). The CDR3 loop spans 13 amino acids. With 4 bases removed from V and 7 bases from J, the gap between germline ends came to 10 bases. Germline assignment: CDR1 KGHSH and CDR2 LQKENI. The CDR3 spells CASSQGLREKLFF. DNA of the CDR3: TGTGCCAGCTCACAGGGGTTACGTGAAAAACTGTTTTTT.

V is TRBV29-1 and J is TRBJ1-2; 9 positions agree with TRBD1. This CDR3 is built from 13 residues. Trimming removed 6 bases from V and 7 bases from J; junction bases left unmatched: 9. CDR1 SQVTM and CDR2 ANQGSEA come from the germline V gene. In DNA, the CDR3 is TGCAGCGTAGATCCACAGGGGGCTGGTGGCTACACCTTC. Protein sequence: CSVDPQGAGGYTF.